This T cell receptor (beta chain) was identified in a study of cytomegalovirus exposure and HLA in healthy donors. Comments on this clone: Its target is not known.

Both 60 Vbeta primers and 13 Jbeta primers went into the PCR. Some clones are missing from TCRdb's copy, which holds only in-frame ones; the method was immunoSEQ multiplex PCR. The sample records over 110,000 clones, 60% to 80% being singletons. Broader study findings: In vitro assays verified that a few CMV-associated chains recognized CMV antigens specifically. Presence/absence comparisons presumed near-even sequencing depth among donors.

The TCR sequence derives from a man younger than 30 in good health and CMV-seronegative. Sequencing input: PBMCs.

The CDR3 is CASSEVWRGAYNEQFF. In nucleotides, the CDR3 is TGTGCCAGCAGTGAAGTTTGGCGGGGGGCCTACAATGAGCAGTTCTTC. This chain connects TRBV6-1 to TRBJ2-1; 8 bases fit TRBD2. Germline V gives CDR1 MNHNS, CDR2 SASEGT. The CDR3 is made up of 16 amino acids. The trim removed 1 base at V and 2 bases at J, leaving 4 bases unmatched.